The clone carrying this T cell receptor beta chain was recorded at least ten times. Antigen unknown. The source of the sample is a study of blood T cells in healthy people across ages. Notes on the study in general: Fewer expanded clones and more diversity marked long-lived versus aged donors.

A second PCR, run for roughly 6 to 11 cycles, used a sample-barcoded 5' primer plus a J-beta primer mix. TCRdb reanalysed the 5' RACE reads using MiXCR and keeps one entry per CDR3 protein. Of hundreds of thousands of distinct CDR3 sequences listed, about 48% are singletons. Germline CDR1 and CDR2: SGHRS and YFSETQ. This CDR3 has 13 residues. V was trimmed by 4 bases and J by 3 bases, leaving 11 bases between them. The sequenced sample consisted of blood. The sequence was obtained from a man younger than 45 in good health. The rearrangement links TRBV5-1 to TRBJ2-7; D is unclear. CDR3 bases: TGCGCCAGCAGCGCTTCTGCCAACTACGAGCAGTACTTC. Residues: CASSASANYEQYF.